This TCR beta chain was captured by sequencing in a study of blood T cell repertoires in COVID-19. The table lists this clone with a count of one. Sequencing was performed with immunoSEQ multiplex PCR; in TCRdb, only in-frame clones are kept and a portion is missing. The sample comprises roughly 100,000 clones, 85% to 90% of which are singletons, and roughly 2.1% rests with the top ten. CDR3 length: 12 amino acids. The ends were cut back, 2 bases at V and 7 bases at J, with 11 bases in the middle. Germline V gene data show CDR1 as GTSNPN and CDR2 as SVGIG (reference sequence). The V gene is TRBV30, the J gene TRBJ1-2; D is perhaps TRBD1 (6 bases). The sequenced sample consisted of peripheral blood. This receptor was taken from a man between 45 and 60 years old with COVID-19, enrolled during active disease. The CDR3 region is CAWSLGQRGYTF. Here the CDR3 DNA reads TGTGCCTGGAGTCTAGGACAGCGTGGCTACACCTTC. The full variable domain, completed using reference TRBV30 and TRBJ1-2, is SQTIHQWPATLVQPVGSPLSLECTVEGTSNPNLYWYRQAAGRGLQLLFYSVGIGQISSEVPQNLSASRPQDRQFILSSKKLLLSDSGFYLCAWSLGQRGYTFGSGTRLTVV.